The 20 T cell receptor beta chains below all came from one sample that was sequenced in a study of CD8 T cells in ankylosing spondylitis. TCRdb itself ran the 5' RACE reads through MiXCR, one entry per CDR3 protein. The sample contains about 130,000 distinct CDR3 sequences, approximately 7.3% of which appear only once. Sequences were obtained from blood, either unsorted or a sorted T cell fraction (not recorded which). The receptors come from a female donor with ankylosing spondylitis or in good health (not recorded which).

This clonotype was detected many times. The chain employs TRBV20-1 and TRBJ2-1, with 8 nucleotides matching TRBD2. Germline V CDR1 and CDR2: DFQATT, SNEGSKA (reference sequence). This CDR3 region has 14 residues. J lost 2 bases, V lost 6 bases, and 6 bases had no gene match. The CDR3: CSATGTRAYNEQFF. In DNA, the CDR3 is TGCAGTGCAACCGGGACTAGGGCCTACAATGAGCAGTTCTTC.

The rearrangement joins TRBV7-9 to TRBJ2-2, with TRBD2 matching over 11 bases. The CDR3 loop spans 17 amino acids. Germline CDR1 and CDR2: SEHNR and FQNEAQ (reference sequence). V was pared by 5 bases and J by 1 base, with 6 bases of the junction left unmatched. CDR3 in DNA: TGTGCCAGCAGCAAACCGGGACTAGCGGTGAACACCGGGGAGCTGTTTTTT. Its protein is CASSKPGLAVNTGELFF.

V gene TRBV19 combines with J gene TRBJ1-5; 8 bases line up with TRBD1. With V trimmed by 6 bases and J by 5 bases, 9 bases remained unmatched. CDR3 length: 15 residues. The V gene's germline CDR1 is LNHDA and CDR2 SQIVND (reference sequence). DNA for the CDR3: TGTGCCAGTAGCCAAGGACAGGGAGGCGATCAGCCCCAGCATTTT. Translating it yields CASSQGQGGDQPQHF. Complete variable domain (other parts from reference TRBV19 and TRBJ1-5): DGGITQSPKYLFRKEGQNVTLSCEQNLNHDAMYWYRQDPGQGLRLIYYSQIVNDFQKGDIAEGYSVSREKKESFPLTVTSAQKNPTAFYLCASSQGQGGDQPQHFGDGTRLSIL.

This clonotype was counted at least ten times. Written as DNA, the CDR3 is TGTGCCACCAGCAGAGGGGGGGACACTGAAGCTTTCTTT. Translation gives CATSRGGDTEAFF. V and J are TRBV15 and TRBJ1-1; D perhaps matches TRBD1 (5 bases). The CDR3 runs 13 residues. The ends were cut back, 1 base at V and 3 bases at J, with 6 bases in the middle. CDR1 and CDR2 from the germline V gene are LNHNV and YYDKDF (reference sequence). Full variable domain (missing parts from reference TRBV15 and TRBJ1-1): DAMVIQNPRYQVTQFGKPVTLSCSQTLNHNVMYWYQQKSSQAPKLLFHYYDKDFNNEADTPDNFQSRRPNTSFCFLDIRSPGLGDTAMYLCATSRGGDTEAFFGQGTRLTVV.

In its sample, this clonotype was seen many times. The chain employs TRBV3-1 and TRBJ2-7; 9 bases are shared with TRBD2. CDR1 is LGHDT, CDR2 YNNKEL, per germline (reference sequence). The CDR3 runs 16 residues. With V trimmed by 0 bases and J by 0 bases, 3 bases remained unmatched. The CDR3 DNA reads TGTGCCAGCAGCCAAGATACAGCGGGGGGCTCCTACGAGCAGTACTTC. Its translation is CASSQDTAGGSYEQYF.

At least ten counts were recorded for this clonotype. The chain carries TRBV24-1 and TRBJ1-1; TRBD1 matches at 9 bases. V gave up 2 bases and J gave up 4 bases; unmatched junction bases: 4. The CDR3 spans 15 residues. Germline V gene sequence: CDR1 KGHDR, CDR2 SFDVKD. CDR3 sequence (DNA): TGTGCCACCAGTGATTCATCGACAGGGGGCACTGAAGCTTTCTTT. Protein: CATSDSSTGGTEAFF.

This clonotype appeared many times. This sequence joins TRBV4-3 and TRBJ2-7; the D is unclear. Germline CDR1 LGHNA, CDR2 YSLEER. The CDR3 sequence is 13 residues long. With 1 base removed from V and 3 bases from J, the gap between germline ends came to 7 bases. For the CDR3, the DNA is TGCGCCAGCAGCCAAGGACACCACTACGAGCAGTACTTC. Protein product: CASSQGHHYEQYF.

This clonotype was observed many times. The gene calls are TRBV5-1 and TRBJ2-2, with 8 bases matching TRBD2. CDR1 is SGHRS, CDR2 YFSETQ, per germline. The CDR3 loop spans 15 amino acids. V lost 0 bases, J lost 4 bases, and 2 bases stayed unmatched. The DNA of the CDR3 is TGCGCCAGCAGCTTGGACGGGGGGGCCACCGGGGAGCTGTTTTTT. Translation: CASSLDGGATGELFF.

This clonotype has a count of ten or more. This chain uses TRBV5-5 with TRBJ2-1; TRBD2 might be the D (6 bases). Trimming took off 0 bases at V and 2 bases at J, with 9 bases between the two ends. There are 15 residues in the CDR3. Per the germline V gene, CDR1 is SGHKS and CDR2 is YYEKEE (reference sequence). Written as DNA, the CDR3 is TGTGCCAGCAGCTTGGGTAGGGAGGCCTACAATGAGCAGTTCTTC. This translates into CASSLGREAYNEQFF.

The CDR3 spells CASSGQGKDEQFF. The CDR3, as DNA: TGTGCCAGCAGCGGACAGGGGAAAGATGAGCAGTTCTTC. The V call is TRBV11-2, the J call TRBJ2-1; 9 nucleotides match TRBD1. The CDR3 has 13 residues. CDR1 and CDR2 from the germline V gene are SGHAT and FQNNGV. The ends lost 5 bases at V and 8 bases at J; junction bases unmatched: 4.

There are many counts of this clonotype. This CDR3 is CASSIDFSGGPYNEQFF. Written as DNA, the CDR3 is TGTGCCAGTAGTATAGATTTTTCGGGGGGCCCCTACAATGAGCAGTTCTTC. This chain joins TRBV19 and TRBJ2-1, with D possibly TRBD2 on 7 matching bases. Trimming took off 0 bases at V and 2 bases at J, with 14 bases between the two ends. The CDR3 loop spans 17 amino acids. Germline CDR1 LNHDA, CDR2 SQIVND (reference sequence).

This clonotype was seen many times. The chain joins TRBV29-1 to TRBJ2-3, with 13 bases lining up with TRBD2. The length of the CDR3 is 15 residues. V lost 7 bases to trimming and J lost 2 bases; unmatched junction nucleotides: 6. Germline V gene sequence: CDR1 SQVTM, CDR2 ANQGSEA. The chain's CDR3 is CSARTSGGLTDTQYF. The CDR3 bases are TGCAGCGCCAGGACTAGCGGGGGCCTCACAGATACGCAGTATTTT.

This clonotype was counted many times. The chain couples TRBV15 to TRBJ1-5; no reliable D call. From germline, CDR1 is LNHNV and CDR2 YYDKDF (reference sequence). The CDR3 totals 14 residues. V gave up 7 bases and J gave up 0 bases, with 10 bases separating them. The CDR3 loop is CATTTRYSNQPQHF. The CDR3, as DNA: TGTGCCACCACTACACGATATAGCAATCAGCCCCAGCATTTT.

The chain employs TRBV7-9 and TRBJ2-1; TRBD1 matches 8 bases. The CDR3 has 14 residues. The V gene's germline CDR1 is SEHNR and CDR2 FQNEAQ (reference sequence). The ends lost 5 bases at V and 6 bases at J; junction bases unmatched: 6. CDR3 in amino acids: CASSPRQGSNEQFF. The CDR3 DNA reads TGTGCCAGCAGCCCAAGACAGGGGAGCAATGAGCAGTTCTTC.

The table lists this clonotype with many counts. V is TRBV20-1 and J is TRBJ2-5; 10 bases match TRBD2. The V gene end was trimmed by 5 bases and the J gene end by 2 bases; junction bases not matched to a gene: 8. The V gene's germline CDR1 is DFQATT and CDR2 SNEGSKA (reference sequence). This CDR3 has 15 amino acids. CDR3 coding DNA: TGCAGTGCTCGTGTAGGAGCGGGGGGGCAAGAGACCCAGTACTTC. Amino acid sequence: CSARVGAGGQETQYF.

The CDR3: CASWGREAFF. The DNA for the CDR3 is TGTGCCAGTTGGGGCAGGGAAGCTTTCTTT. This rearrangement joins TRBV19 to TRBJ1-1, with D maybe TRBD1 (5 bases). The germline V and J ends were trimmed by 8 bases and 8 bases, with 9 bases remaining between them. Germline values: CDR1 LNHDA, CDR2 SQIVND (reference sequence). The CDR3 sequence is 10 residues long.

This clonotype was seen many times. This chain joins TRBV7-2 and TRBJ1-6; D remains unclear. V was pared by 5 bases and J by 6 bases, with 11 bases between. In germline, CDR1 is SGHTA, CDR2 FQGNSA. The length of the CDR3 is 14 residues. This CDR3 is CASSPAVSNSPLHF. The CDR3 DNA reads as TGTGCCAGCAGCCCGGCCGTCTCTAATTCACCCCTCCACTTT.

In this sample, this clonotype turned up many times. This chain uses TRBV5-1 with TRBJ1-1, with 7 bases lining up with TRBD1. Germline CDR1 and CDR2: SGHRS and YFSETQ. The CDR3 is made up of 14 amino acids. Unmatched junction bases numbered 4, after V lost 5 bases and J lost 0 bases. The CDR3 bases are TGCGCCAGCAGGACCGGGACAGTGAACACTGAAGCTTTCTTT. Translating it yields CASRTGTVNTEAFF.

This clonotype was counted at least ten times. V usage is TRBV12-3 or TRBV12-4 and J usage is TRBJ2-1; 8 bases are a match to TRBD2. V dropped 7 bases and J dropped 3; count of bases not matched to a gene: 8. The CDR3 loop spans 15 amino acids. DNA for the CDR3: TGTGCCAGCAATCCCAGCGGGGGAGTCTACAATGAGCAGTTCTTC. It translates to CASNPSGGVYNEQFF.

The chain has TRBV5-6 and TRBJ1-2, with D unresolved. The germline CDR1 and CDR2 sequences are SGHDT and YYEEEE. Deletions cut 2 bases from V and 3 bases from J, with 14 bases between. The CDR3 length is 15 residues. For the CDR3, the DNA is TGTGCCAGCAGCTTAGCGGCACTCCGGGACTATGGCTACACCTTC. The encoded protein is CASSLAALRDYGYTF.